What follows is one T cell receptor (beta chain) and its context. What it recognizes is unknown. These data come from a study of somatic mutations in cytotoxic T cells in rheumatoid arthritis. Study in general: At nearly 100% purity, some V beta antibody-stained T-cell populations were flow-sorted, and these included V beta1+ cells that were sequenced for TCRB.

Germline CDR1 reads GTSNPN; CDR2 reads SVGIG (reference sequence). This CDR3 has 16 residues. The V gene end was trimmed by 0 bases and the J gene end by 9 bases; junction bases not matched to a gene: 13. The healthy controls consisted of blood donors aged around 60 years at the median (range about 20-70), 55% of whom were female. Whole-study results and caveats: Of 65 patients, about eight had a largest CD8+ clone that exceeded 20% of CD8+ cells.

Sequenced by immunoSEQ multiplex PCR; TCRdb stores in-frame clones only, minus some. The sample has more than 25,000 clones, roughly four fifths seen once. The chain couples TRBV30 to TRBJ2-1; 8 positions agree with TRBD2. Specimen: CD8+ T cells sorted from blood. This TCR was recovered from a woman between 18 and 29 years old in good health. The DNA for the CDR3 is TGTGCCTGGAGTGTAGGTCGGGAGGGAATCCTGGGTGAGCAGTTCTTC. Residues: CAWSVGREGILGEQFF.